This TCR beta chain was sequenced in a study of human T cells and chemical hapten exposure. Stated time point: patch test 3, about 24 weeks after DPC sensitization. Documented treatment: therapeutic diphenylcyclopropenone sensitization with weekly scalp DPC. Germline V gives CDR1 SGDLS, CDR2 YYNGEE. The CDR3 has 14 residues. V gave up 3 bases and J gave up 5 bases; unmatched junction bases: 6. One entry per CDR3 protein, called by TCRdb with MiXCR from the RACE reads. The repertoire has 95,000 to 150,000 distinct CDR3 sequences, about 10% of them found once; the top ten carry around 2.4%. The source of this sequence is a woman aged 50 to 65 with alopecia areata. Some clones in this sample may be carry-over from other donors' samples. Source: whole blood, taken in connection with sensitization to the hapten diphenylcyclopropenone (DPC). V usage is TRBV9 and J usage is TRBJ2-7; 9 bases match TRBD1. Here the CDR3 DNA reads TGTGCCAGCAGCGAAGGACAGGGGATCGACGAGCAGTACTTC. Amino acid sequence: CASSEGQGIDEQYF.